The 20 T cell receptor beta chains below all came from one sample that was sequenced in a study of shared clonotypes between healthy human individuals. Assay: immunoSEQ multiplex PCR; the TCRdb copy retains only in-frame clones and omits some. This repertoire shows 2 million to 3 million clones, more than 85% found once; its top ten account for approximately 0.37%. The sequencing sample was made of naive CD4+ T cells from PBMCs. Subset specified: CD45RA+ positively selected. The origin of the receptors is a man younger than 35 in good health. Some clones in this sample may be carry-over from other donors' samples.

J is TRBJ2-2 and V is TRBV4-1; the D is unclear. This CDR3 is built from 15 residues. With 2 bases removed from V and 4 bases from J, the gap between germline ends came to 11 bases. Germline V gene sequence: CDR1 MGHRA, CDR2 YSYEKL. The CDR3 DNA follows: TGCGCCAGCAGCCAACCGCATACGGGCACCGGGGAGCTGTTTTTT. Protein product: CASSQPHTGTGELFF.

This CDR3 reads CASSQVRAGTKNIQYF. As DNA, the CDR3 is TGCGCCAGCAGCCAAGTTCGGGCGGGAACCAAAAACATTCAGTACTTC. The chain employs TRBV4-1 and TRBJ2-4; tentatively, D is TRBD2 (6 bases). Trimming took off 1 base at V and 2 bases at J, with 12 bases between the two ends. The length of the CDR3 is 16 residues. Germline V gives CDR1 MGHRA, CDR2 YSYEKL.

This chain links TRBV2 with TRBJ2-3; 10 nucleotides align to TRBD2. The CDR3 totals 15 residues. The germline gives CDR1 SNHLY, CDR2 FYNNEI. The V segment lost 5 bases and the J segment 4 bases; nucleotides outside the gene matches: 6. CDR3 sequence reads: CASSLRSGRADTQYF. CDR3 DNA: TGTGCCAGCAGTCTGAGGAGCGGGAGGGCAGATACGCAGTATTTT.

J is TRBJ1-3 and V is TRBV18, with D possibly matching TRBD1 (5 bases). Germline CDR1 and CDR2: KGHSH and LQKENI. V shed 2 bases and J shed 4 bases, with 9 bases lying between them. CDR3 length: 14 amino acids. The CDR3 protein is CASSPGADGNTIYF. CDR3 coding DNA: TGTGCCAGCTCACCAGGGGCGGACGGAAACACCATATATTTT.

The J gene is TRBJ1-1, the V gene TRBV25-1, with D maybe TRBD1 (6 bases). Germline values: CDR1 MGHDK, CDR2 SYGVNS. The CDR3 spans 14 residues. The V end lost 4 bases, the J end lost 4 bases, and 13 bases lay between the germline ends. This CDR3 reads CASSGTEGVTEAFF. The CDR3 nucleotides read TGTGCCAGCAGTGGCACGGAGGGGGTCACTGAAGCTTTCTTT.

This rearrangement joins TRBV7-8 to TRBJ2-3; 13 bases line up with TRBD2. Germline assignment: CDR1 SGHVS and CDR2 FQNEAQ. The junction had 4 bases not matched to a gene; V was cut back by 6 bases and J by 4 bases. CDR3 length: 15 amino acids. Here the CDR3 DNA reads TGTGCCAGCAGTGGACTAGCGGGAGTGTCAGATACGCAGTATTTT. This translates into CASSGLAGVSDTQYF.

Worth noting for this clone: The same CDR3 arises from other DNA sequences in this sample as well. This sequence joins TRBV5-1 and TRBJ1-4, with D uncertain. Germline loops: CDR1 SGHRS, CDR2 YFSETQ. Trimming took off 0 bases at V and 7 bases at J, with 10 bases between the two ends. The CDR3 spans 14 residues. CDR3 sequence reads: CASSLGWEGEKLFF. The CDR3 nucleotides are TGCGCCAGCAGCTTGGGGTGGGAAGGTGAAAAACTGTTTTTT.

The rearrangement joins TRBV7-9 to TRBJ2-4, with D tentatively TRBD2 (6 bases). This CDR3 region has 14 residues. Between the trimmed V and J ends, which lost 2 bases and 6 bases, there was a span of 11 bases. From germline, CDR1 is SEHNR and CDR2 FQNEAQ (reference sequence). The CDR3 coding sequence is TGTGCCAGCAGCTTATTGGGAGGTGGAAACATTCAGTACTTC. It yields the protein CASSLLGGGNIQYF.

The CDR3 region has the DNA TGCGCCAGCAGCTTGGCTCCGGGGAACCAAGAGACCCAGTACTTC. It encodes CASSLAPGNQETQYF. The chain joins TRBV5-1 to TRBJ2-5, with TRBD2 as a possible D gene (5 bases). V lost 0 bases and J lost 0, with 9 bases in between. The CDR3 covers 15 residues. The germline gives CDR1 SGHRS, CDR2 YFSETQ.

The CDR3 sequence: CASSPGGGNEQYF. DNA for the CDR3: TGTGCCAGCAGCCCCGGGGGGGGCAATGAGCAGTACTTC. The chain uses TRBV7-9 and TRBJ2-7; 8 nucleotides match TRBD2. The CDR3 contains 13 residues. The ends lost 5 bases at V and 7 bases at J; junction bases unmatched: 7. CDR1 is SEHNR and CDR2 is FQNEAQ in the germline V gene (reference sequence).

As concerns this clone: The same CDR3 can be traced to other DNA sequences in this sample. This chain uses TRBV29-1 with TRBJ1-1; maybe TRBD1 (6 bases). Trimming shortened V by 6 bases and J by 0 bases, and 11 bases separated the two germline ends. The CDR3 consists of 13 residues. CDR1 is SQVTM and CDR2 is ANQGSEA in the germline V gene. This chain's CDR3 is CSVEGVLNTEAFF. The CDR3 DNA reads as TGCAGCGTCGAGGGGGTTTTGAACACTGAAGCTTTCTTT.

This clone was seen only once. The chain carries TRBV11-2 and TRBJ2-1, with 14 bases that match TRBD2. Germline trimming cut 1 base from V and 4 bases from J; bases unmatched to any gene: 6. Germline assignment: CDR1 SGHAT and CDR2 FQNNGV. This CDR3 region has 18 residues. CDR3 nucleotide sequence: TGTGCCAGCAGCTTAGTGAAGACTAGCGGGAGGGTATACAATGAGCAGTTCTTC. This gives the protein CASSLVKTSGRVYNEQFF.

The sample holds one count of this clone. The junction and the germline gene differ at one end; a read error may be behind it. This rearrangement joins TRBV7-9 to TRBJ1-4, with D possibly being TRBD1 (5 bases). CDR1 and CDR2 (germline): SEHNR, FQNEAQ (reference sequence). The length of the CDR3 is 19 residues. CDR3: CASRLGGPGLGSTNEKLFF. CDR3 coding DNA: TGTGCCAGCAGATTAGGCGGGCCAGGGCTGGGGTCAACTAATGAAAAACTGTTTTTT.

This chain joins TRBV10-1 and TRBJ2-7; TRBD1 aligns across 8 bases. Germline V gene sequence: CDR1 WNHNN, CDR2 SYGVQD (reference sequence). Trimming took 6 bases from V and 4 from J; bases not matched to a gene: 11. The CDR3 consists of 15 residues. The CDR3 here is CASSAGTGVFYEQYF. CDR3 coding DNA: TGCGCCAGCAGCGCCGGGACAGGAGTTTTTTACGAGCAGTACTTC.

The sample holds a few counts of this clone. This sequence joins TRBV6-5 and TRBJ2-7; D may correspond to TRBD1 or TRBD2 (6 bases each). The germline CDR1 and CDR2 sequences are MNHEY and SVGAGI. V lost 5 bases, J lost 12 bases, and 26 bases lay in between. The CDR3 runs 15 residues. CDR3 amino acids: CASSPLGRMKGGLYF. As DNA, the CDR3 is TGTGCCAGCAGTCCCCTCGGGAGAATGAAAGGGGGGCTGTACTTC.

The CDR3 sequence is CAWTYEQYF. The CDR3 bases are TGTGCCTGGACCTACGAGCAGTACTTC. The rearrangement joins TRBV30 to TRBJ2-7; no reliable D call. The CDR3 has 9 residues. Germline CDR1 and CDR2: GTSNPN and SVGIG (reference sequence). V lost 4 bases to trimming and J lost 2 bases, with 0 bases between them.

The chain uses TRBV25-1 and TRBJ2-7; D call uncertain. The CDR3 contains 14 residues. CDR1 is MGHDK, CDR2 SYGVNS, per germline. The V end lost 4 bases, the J end lost 2 bases, and 12 bases lay between the germline ends. CDR3 residues: CASSGTVGPYEQYF. CDR3 nucleotides: TGTGCCAGCAGTGGCACCGTCGGTCCCTACGAGCAGTACTTC.

The gene calls are TRBV5-1 and TRBJ2-7; TRBD1 matches at 7 bases. CDR3 size: 13 residues. Germline V gene data show CDR1 as SGHRS and CDR2 as YFSETQ. With V trimmed by 5 bases and J by 3 bases, 5 bases remained unmatched. CDR3 residues: CASRSRTGYEQYF. The CDR3, as DNA: TGCGCCAGCAGATCCCGGACAGGCTACGAGCAGTACTTC.

V usage is TRBV5-4 and J usage is TRBJ2-5; 8 bases fit TRBD2. The CDR3 has 15 amino acids. Trimming removed 4 bases from V and 1 base from J; junction bases left unmatched: 6. The V gene's germline CDR1 is SGHNT and CDR2 YYREEE (reference sequence). CDR3 DNA: TGTGCCAGCAGCCCCCGGGGGGGGCCCCAAGAGACCCAGTACTTC. Translated, it gives CASSPRGGPQETQYF. The variable domain in full, with the rest retrieved from reference TRBV5-4 and TRBJ2-5, is ETGVTQSPTHLIKTRGQQVTLRCSSQSGHNTVSWYQQALGQGPQFIFQYYREEENGRGNFPPRFSGLQFPNYSSELNVNALELDDSALYLCASSPRGGPQETQYFGPGTRLLVL.

The chain employs TRBV27 and TRBJ1-5; 8 nucleotides match TRBD1. Trimming cost V 8 bases and J 2 bases; bases outside gene matches: 8. This CDR3 is 15 amino acids long. CDR1 is MNHEY and CDR2 is SMNVEV in the germline V gene (reference sequence). This CDR3 is CASSLWGQGNQPQHF. The CDR3 DNA follows: TGTGCCAGCTCTCTCTGGGGACAGGGCAATCAGCCCCAGCATTTT.